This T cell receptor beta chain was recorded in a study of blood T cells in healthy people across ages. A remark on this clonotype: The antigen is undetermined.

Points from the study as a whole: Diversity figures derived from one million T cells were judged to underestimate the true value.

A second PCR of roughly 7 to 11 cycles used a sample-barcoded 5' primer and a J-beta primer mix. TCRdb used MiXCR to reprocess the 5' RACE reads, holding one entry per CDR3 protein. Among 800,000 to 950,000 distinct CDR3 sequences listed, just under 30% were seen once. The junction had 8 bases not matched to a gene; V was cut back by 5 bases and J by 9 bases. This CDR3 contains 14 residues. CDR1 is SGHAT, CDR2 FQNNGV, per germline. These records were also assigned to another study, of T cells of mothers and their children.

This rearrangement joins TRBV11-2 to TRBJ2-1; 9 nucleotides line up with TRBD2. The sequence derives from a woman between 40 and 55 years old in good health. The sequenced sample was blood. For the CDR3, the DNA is TGTGCCAGCAGCCGCATAGCGGGGGCCCCTGAGCAGTTCTTC. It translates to CASSRIAGAPEQFF.